This T cell receptor (beta chain) was obtained from a study of PD-L1 blockade in urothelial cancer. Libraries were prepared by immunoSEQ multiplex PCR; TCRdb keeps only in-frame clonotypes and omits some of them. The sample lists 50,000 or so clones, over 70% seen once, with about 6% in the top ten. J lost 2 bases, V lost 2 bases, and 9 bases had no gene match. This CDR3 is 17 amino acids long. CDR1 and CDR2 (germline): SGHDT, YYEEEE. The sequence was obtained from a man aged 35 to 55 with urothelial cancer. The sequencing used PBMCs, collected around atezolizumab (anti-PD-L1) treatment. The J gene is TRBJ2-2, the V gene TRBV5-6; 7 bases map to TRBD2. CDR3 sequence: CASSFVFAGENTGELFF. As DNA, the CDR3 is TGTGCCAGCAGCTTTGTTTTCGCGGGGGAAAACACCGGGGAGCTGTTTTTT.